This T cell receptor beta chain is drawn from a study of shared clonotypes between healthy human individuals. Remarks on this clone: The antigen is not known.

Assay: immunoSEQ multiplex PCR; the TCRdb copy retains only in-frame clones and omits some. Of roughly 1 million clones listed, 75% to 80% are singletons. Trimming took off 2 bases at V and 5 bases at J, with 15 bases between the two ends. The CDR3 contains 16 residues. Germline V gene data show CDR1 as LNHNV and CDR2 as YYDKDF (reference sequence). Donors were healthy HIV-negative adults without recently reported acute infections or vaccinations. Study conclusions and caveats: In contrast to clonotypes shared by all four donors, non-shared clonotypes had lower generation probabilities.

Sequenced sample: memory CD4+ T cells from PBMCs. Regarding subset: CD45RA-negative fraction. This receptor was taken from a man aged 18-30 years in good health. Some clones in this sample may be carry-over from other donors' samples. The chain recombines TRBV15 with TRBJ1-4, with D maybe TRBD1 (5 bases). DNA of the CDR3: TGTGCCACCAGCAGATTCTCCGGGACGGAGAATGAAAAACTGTTTTTT. This sequence encodes CATSRFSGTENEKLFF.